The clone carrying this T cell receptor (beta chain) was found once. This sample was included in a study of cytomegalovirus exposure and HLA in healthy donors. The V segment lost 3 bases and the J segment 0 bases; nucleotides outside the gene matches: 14. Per germline, CDR1 SGHRS and CDR2 YFSETQ. The CDR3 is 18 residues long. Primers: 60 Vbeta forward and 13 Jbeta reverse. Method: immunoSEQ multiplex PCR; TCRdb's copy keeps in-frame clones and lacks some. The table has approximately 84,000 clones, more than 70% seen once. This TCR was recovered from a man between 40 and 49 years old in good health and CMV-seronegative. The specimen sequenced was PBMCs. This chain joins TRBV5-1 and TRBJ1-1; 7 positions match TRBD1. In DNA form, the CDR3 reads TGCGCCAGCAGCTCCCCGGTGGAGACAGGGACCATGAACACTGAAGCTTTCTTT. Protein: CASSSPVETGTMNTEAFF.